These T cell receptor beta chains were read from a single sample in a study of blood T cell repertoires in COVID-19. Clones were read by immunoSEQ multiplex PCR, and TCRdb kept only the in-frame ones, dropping some. Of about 100,000 clones listed, just over 90% are singletons. The sequenced sample consisted of peripheral blood. Receptor source: a middle-aged man with active COVID-19. The CDR3 runs from the conserved cysteine through the conserved F or W. A D gene is named only where the DNA matches it firmly. Clone sizes are given selectively: once, few, many, or a class where the clone is expanded.

TRBV7-9	TRBD1	TRBJ2-3	-	CASTRTGSTDTQYF	TGTGCCAGCACCAGGACAGGTAGCACAGATACGCAGTATTTT
TRBV7-2	TRBD1	TRBJ1-1	once	CATLGQWNTEAFF	TGTGCCACATTGGGACAGTGGAACACTGAAGCTTTCTTT
TRBV10-3	-	TRBJ2-1	-	CAISESDEQFF	TGTGCCATCAGTGAAAGCGATGAGCAGTTCTTC
TRBV4-1	-	TRBJ2-2	-	CASSQDSRGAPGELFF	TGCGCCAGCAGCCAAGATAGTCGGGGGGCGCCCGGGGAGCTGTTTTTT
TRBV7-9	TRBD1	TRBJ2-2	-	CASSERQGSGELFF	TGTGCCAGCAGCGAGAGACAGGGCAGCGGGGAGCTGTTTTTT
TRBV2	-	TRBJ1-2	-	CASSSVRRDYGYTF	TGTGCCAGCAGTTCAGTGAGGCGCGACTATGGCTACACCTTC
TRBV10-3	TRBD2	TRBJ2-1	-	CAVGLAGNNEQFF	TGTGCCGTAGGACTAGCGGGAAACAATGAGCAGTTCTTC
TRBV9	TRBD2	TRBJ2-3	-	CASSEGLALTDTQYF	TGTGCCAGCAGCGAAGGACTAGCGCTCACAGATACGCAGTATTTT
TRBV5-8	TRBD1	TRBJ1-5	once	CASSLTTGGKQPQHF	TGTGCCAGCAGCCTGACCACAGGGGGAAAACAGCCCCAGCATTTT
TRBV5-1	-	TRBJ1-1	-	CASSLEAARGATEAFF	TGCGCCAGCAGCTTGGAGGCAGCCCGGGGAGCCACTGAAGCTTTCTTT
TRBV7-9	TRBD1	TRBJ1-2	-	CASSPDRGNYGYTF	TGTGCCAGCAGCCCGGACAGGGGAAACTATGGCTACACCTTC